This T cell receptor (beta chain) stems from a study of molecular identifiers for immune sequencing clone quantification. A single record per CDR3 protein comes from TCRdb applying MiXCR to the PCR reads. In the table there are roughly 90,000 distinct CDR3 sequences, 15% to 20% of which are singletons. Points on this clonotype: Its target is unknown.

Points from the study as a whole: In cases of identical TCR molecules sharing a barcode, highly expanded clone sizes could be underestimated.

The clonotype was recovered from a human donor in good health. Some libraries in this study had Jurkat cell RNA spiked in. The source material was naive CD8+ T cells from blood, with Jurkat cell RNA spiked in. The subset: FACS-sorted CD8+CD4-CCR7+CD45RA+ naive T cells.

Here the CDR3 reads CASSWVASYEQYF. The CDR3 DNA is TGTGCCAGCAGTTGGGTAGCGTCCTACGAGCAGTACTTC. The rearrangement uses TRBV27 and TRBJ2-7, with a weak D call TRBD2 (5 bases). The length of the CDR3 is 13 residues. Germline lookup yields CDR1 MNHEY and CDR2 SMNVEV (reference sequence). V shed 4 bases and J shed 1 base, with 8 bases lying between them.